This section outlines one TCR beta chain sequence together with its context. What it binds is unknown. The data were obtained in a study of cytotoxic CD8 clonotypes in ibrutinib-treated CLL. About the research overall: The samples contained 260,000 or so productive templates on average. They also contained an average of about 94,000 productive rearrangements. Study-wide points: Having risen at ibrutinib response, clonality had fallen back toward baseline by progression.

The table came from immunoSEQ multiplex PCR; TCRdb's copy has only in-frame clones and leaves some out. The sample lists hundreds of thousands of clones, around three quarters seen once, with 15% to 19% in the top ten. TCR beta library input comprised around 2 micrograms of genomic DNA from cryopreserved PBMCs. Sequencing used PBMCs, obtained after 24 months of ibrutinib treatment. The receptor comes from a human donor with chronic lymphocytic leukemia.

CDR3 DNA: TGTGCCAGCAGCTTACAGATCACGGAGCAGTACTTC. It encodes CASSLQITEQYF. V is TRBV7-3 and J is TRBJ2-7; D is uncertain. Trimming took 2 bases from V and 7 from J, leaving 9 bases between them. Germline-derived CDR1 and CDR2 are SGHTA and FQGTGA. The CDR3 loop spans 12 amino acids.